The 26 T cell receptor beta chains presented below share a single source sample, sequenced in a study of T cell repertoires in cytomegalovirus infection. TCRdb used MiXCR to reprocess the reads, holding one entry per CDR3 protein. The sample has under 150,000 distinct CDR3 sequences, 7% to 9.5% seen once. The material sequenced was PBMCs. Every receptor here comes from a human donor in good health (CMV status not recorded). Some clones in this sample may be carry-over from other donors' samples.

In its sample, this clonotype was seen many times. V usage is TRBV12-3 or TRBV12-4 and J usage is TRBJ1-5; TRBD1 agrees at 7 bases. With V trimmed by 6 bases and J by 5 bases, 10 bases remained unmatched. The CDR3 extends over 15 amino acids. The CDR3 region has the DNA TGTGCCAGCAGCCCCGGGACAGTAGGTGATCAGCCCCAGCATTTT. Translated: CASSPGTVGDQPQHF.

There are many counts of this clonotype. V gene TRBV7-2 combines with J gene TRBJ1-6, with D uncertain. The germline CDR1 and CDR2 sequences are SGHTA and FQGNSA. V was shortened by 4 bases and J by 7 bases, with 14 bases between the two germline ends. The CDR3 is 15 residues long. This chain's CDR3 is CASSSEGTRNSPLHF. CDR3 in DNA: TGTGCCAGCAGCTCGGAGGGAACTCGGAATTCACCCCTCCACTTT.

The chain recombines TRBV30 with TRBJ2-3; 11 bases are shared with TRBD2. This CDR3 contains 16 residues. The V segment lost 2 bases and the J segment 4 bases; nucleotides outside the gene matches: 8. Looked up from germline, CDR1 is GTSNPN and CDR2 is SVGIG (reference sequence). CDR3 nucleotide sequence: TGTGCCTGGAGTCCCGGAACTAGCGGGGGACCAGATACGCAGTATTTT. Encoded protein: CAWSPGTSGGPDTQYF.

This clonotype was seen at least ten times. CDR3 residues: CASSQGTYVAFF. The CDR3 nucleotides read TGTGCCAGCAGCCAAGGAACATACGTGGCTTTCTTT. The chain is built from TRBV14 and TRBJ1-1; D is unresolved. Trimming left V 1 base short and J 11 bases short, with 11 bases between. CDR1 and CDR2 (germline): SGHDN, FVKESK. This CDR3 region has 12 residues. The full variable domain, rest sourced from reference TRBV14 and TRBJ1-1, is EAGVTQFPSHSVIEKGQTVTLRCDPISGHDNLYWYRRVMGKEIKFLLHFVKESKQDESGMPNNRFLAERTGGTYSTLKVQPAELEDSGVYFCASSQGTYVAFFGQGTRLTVV.

The sample holds many counts of this clonotype. The chain combines TRBV9 with TRBJ2-4, with 7 bases aligning to TRBD1. CDR1 and CDR2 from the germline V gene are SGDLS and YYNGEE. V lost 1 base and J lost 0; bases outside the gene matches: 4. CDR3 length equals 16 residues. DNA for the CDR3: TGTGCCAGCAGCGTAACAGGGGAAGGAGCCAAAAACATTCAGTACTTC. Encoded protein: CASSVTGEGAKNIQYF.

The V gene is TRBV7-8, the J gene TRBJ2-3; 8 bases line up with TRBD2. The CDR3 extends over 13 amino acids. Germline CDR1 is SGHVS and CDR2 is FQNEAQ. V shed 10 bases and J 1 base; nucleotides not matched to a gene: 4. The CDR3 sequence is CATREGGTDTQYF. DNA for the CDR3: TGTGCCACCCGGGAGGGAGGCACAGATACGCAGTATTTT.

This clonotype was detected many times. V gene TRBV30 combines with J gene TRBJ1-5; D uncertain. Germline V gene sequence: CDR1 GTSNPN, CDR2 SVGIG (reference sequence). The CDR3 contains 13 residues. Deletions cut 5 bases from V and 7 bases from J, with 15 bases between. CDR3 in DNA: TGTGCCTGGTCTACTCAGTCCGGCCAGCCCCAGCATTTT. Protein product: CAWSTQSGQPQHF.

This clonotype was seen a handful of times. The chain is built from TRBV15 and TRBJ2-1, with D possibly TRBD2 on 5 matching bases. The germline CDR1 and CDR2 sequences are LNHNV and YYDKDF (reference sequence). V was shortened by 1 base and J by 4 bases, with 5 bases between the two germline ends. This CDR3 is built from 13 residues. CDR3 region: CATSRAGYNEQFF. The CDR3 DNA reads as TGTGCCACCAGCAGAGCGGGATACAATGAGCAGTTCTTC.

The sample holds many counts of this clonotype. This chain joins TRBV7-2 and TRBJ1-4; the match to TRBD1 covers 7 bases. This CDR3 is built from 14 residues. V shed 6 bases and J 4 bases; nucleotides not matched to a gene: 5. CDR1 SGHTA and CDR2 FQGNSA come from the germline V gene. The DNA for the CDR3 is TGTGCCAGCAGTTCGGGACAGCATAATGAAAAACTGTTTTTT. This gives the protein CASSSGQHNEKLFF.

There are many counts of this clonotype. The CDR3 reads CASRPTIEYEQYF. The CDR3 DNA follows: TGTGCCAGCAGACCGACTATCGAATACGAGCAGTACTTC. This chain connects TRBV28 to TRBJ2-7, with D possibly being TRBD2 (5 bases). V lost 6 bases to trimming and J lost 4 bases, with 13 bases between them. Germline V CDR1 and CDR2: MDHEN, SYDVKM. CDR3 size: 13 residues.

This clonotype was picked up many times. The genes are TRBV20-1 and TRBJ1-1; TRBD1 matches 11 bases. Unmatched junction bases numbered 5, after V lost 5 bases and J lost 0 bases. The germline V gene has CDR1 DFQATT and CDR2 SNEGSKA (reference sequence). The CDR3 sequence is 15 residues long. CDR3 DNA sequence: TGCAGTGCTCCCGGACAGGGGGCGATGAACACTGAAGCTTTCTTT. It yields the protein CSAPGQGAMNTEAFF.

Concerning this clonotype: A read error is possible here, since a much larger clone lies one base away. The rearrangement links TRBV12-3 or TRBV12-4 to TRBJ2-7; the D call may be TRBD1 or TRBD2 (5 bases each). The CDR3 loop spans 13 amino acids. V was cut by 8 bases and J by 5 bases, with 16 bases left in between. Written as DNA, the CDR3 is TGTGCCAGCTGCCCCGGGGCGATGGACGAGCAGTACTTC. Translated, it gives CASCPGAMDEQYF.

The chain is built from TRBV19 and TRBJ2-1, with TRBD1 matching over 11 bases. The germline CDR1 and CDR2 sequences are LNHDA and SQIVND (reference sequence). V trimming: 4 bases; J trimming: 2 bases; junction bases outside the gene matches: 16. The CDR3 is 20 residues long. CDR3 in DNA: TGTGCCAGTAGTAATATATTCCGGGACAGGGGGTCATTGCCCTACAATGAGCAGTTCTTC. Translated, it gives CASSNIFRDRGSLPYNEQFF.

This clonotype was picked up many times. The V gene is TRBV7-2, the J gene TRBJ1-5; 10 positions agree with TRBD1. Germline CDR1 SGHTA, CDR2 FQGNSA. The CDR3 length is 15 residues. V dropped 5 bases and J dropped 7; count of bases not matched to a gene: 8. CDR3 in DNA: TGTGCCAGCAGCCGGGACAGGGGCCCGGGGCAGCCCCAGCATTTT. As protein: CASSRDRGPGQPQHF.

This clonotype appeared many times. CDR3 amino acids: CASSPTLSGNEQFF. In DNA form, the CDR3 reads TGTGCCAGCAGCCCCACTTTGTCCGGCAATGAGCAGTTCTTC. This chain joins TRBV7-2 and TRBJ2-1; no reliable D call. The V end was cut by 5 bases, the J end by 6 bases, with 14 bases between. The CDR3 runs 14 residues. Germline values: CDR1 SGHTA, CDR2 FQGNSA.

This clonotype appeared many times. CDR3 loop: CASSLPSSLGETQYF. Written as DNA, the CDR3 is TGCGCCAGCAGCTTGCCCTCTAGTCTCGGCGAGACCCAGTACTTC. The chain links TRBV5-1 to TRBJ2-5, with D uncertain. The CDR3 runs to 15 residues. With 1 base removed from V and 5 bases from J, the gap between germline ends came to 15 bases. Germline lookup yields CDR1 SGHRS and CDR2 YFSETQ.

At least ten counts were recorded for this clonotype. The J gene is TRBJ1-1, the V gene TRBV12-3 or TRBV12-4; weak D call: TRBD1 (6 bases). The CDR3 extends over 14 amino acids. Trimming cost V 7 bases and J 1 base, with 13 bases left between them. As DNA, the CDR3 is TGTGCCAGCACTCTTAGGGGGGCGAACACTGAAGCTTTCTTT. It translates to CASTLRGANTEAFF.

The chain combines TRBV11-3 with TRBJ2-5; 7 nucleotides match TRBD1. The CDR3 totals 14 residues. J lost 0 bases, V lost 4 bases, and 2 bases had no gene match. Germline CDR1 reads SGHNT; CDR2 reads YENEEA. CDR3 in DNA: TGTGCCAGCAGCTCGACAGGGCACCAAGAGACCCAGTACTTC. Protein product: CASSSTGHQETQYF. Full variable domain (missing parts from reference TRBV11-3 and TRBJ2-5): EAGVVQSPRYKIIEKKQPVAFWCNPISGHNTLYWYLQNLGQGPELLIRYENEEAVDDSQLPKDRFSAERLKGVDSTLKIQPAELGDSAVYLCASSSTGHQETQYFGPGTRLLVL.

This clonotype has only a few counts. The J gene is TRBJ1-2, the V gene TRBV5-1; possibly TRBD1 for D (6 bases). V was cut by 4 bases and J by 3 bases, with 13 bases left in between. This CDR3 comprises 14 residues. Germline assignment: CDR1 SGHRS and CDR2 YFSETQ. In DNA, the CDR3 is TGCGCCAGCAGCCACGGACAGCCGGACTATGGCTACACCTTC. Protein product: CASSHGQPDYGYTF.

This clonotype appeared many times. The V gene is TRBV2, the J gene TRBJ2-1; a weak D match, TRBD1 (6 bases). The CDR3 has 15 amino acids. Germline lookup yields CDR1 SNHLY and CDR2 FYNNEI. Trimming took off 4 bases at V and 2 bases at J, with 12 bases between the two ends. CDR3 region: CASSGNRVTYNEQFF. The CDR3 coding sequence is TGTGCCAGCAGTGGGAACAGGGTTACCTACAATGAGCAGTTCTTC.

The rearrangement uses TRBV5-1 and TRBJ1-6; D is ambiguous. CDR3 size: 15 residues. The germline gives CDR1 SGHRS, CDR2 YFSETQ. Trimming took off 0 bases at V and 7 bases at J, with 11 bases between the two ends. DNA of the CDR3: TGCGCCAGCAGCTTGGAAAAGACGGGAAATTCACCCCTCCACTTT. Protein sequence: CASSLEKTGNSPLHF.

This clonotype was seen repeatedly, ten times or more. This sequence joins TRBV10-3 and TRBJ2-1; the D gene could be TRBD1 or TRBD2 (5 bases each). This CDR3 is 11 amino acids long. Germline CDR1 ENHRY, CDR2 SYGVKD. V dropped 8 bases and J dropped 10 bases, with 12 bases sitting between them. The CDR3 sequence: CAISTGTEQFF. The CDR3 coding sequence is TGTGCCATCTCTACCGGGACCGAGCAGTTCTTC.

This clonotype was detected a few times. The chain is built from TRBV25-1 and TRBJ1-5; perhaps TRBD1 as D (5 bases). Per germline, CDR1 MGHDK and CDR2 SYGVNS. Trimming stripped 3 bases from V and 3 bases from J, with 6 bases between. The CDR3 loop spans 13 amino acids. The CDR3 sequence: CASSEGDNQPQHF. DNA of the CDR3: TGTGCCAGCAGTGAGGGGGACAATCAGCCCCAGCATTTT. The whole variable domain, filled in from reference TRBV25-1 and TRBJ1-5, reads EADIYQTPRYLVIGTGKKITLECSQTMGHDKMYWYQQDPGMELHLIHYSYGVNSTEKGDLSSESTVSRIRTEHFPLTLESARPSHTSQYLCASSEGDNQPQHFGDGTRLSIL.

This clonotype has at least ten counts. The chain employs TRBV19 and TRBJ2-1; 7 bases are a match to TRBD2. Trimming removed 10 bases from V and 0 bases from J; junction bases left unmatched: 9. The CDR3 covers 15 residues. Germline CDR1 reads LNHDA; CDR2 reads SQIVND (reference sequence). CDR3 residues: CATGGDTSSYNEQFF. Here the CDR3 DNA reads TGTGCCACTGGGGGGGATACCAGCTCCTACAATGAGCAGTTCTTC.

This clonotype was observed many times. This chain joins TRBV7-2 and TRBJ2-1, with D perhaps matching TRBD2 (7 bases). Per germline, CDR1 SGHTA and CDR2 FQGNSA. The CDR3 runs to 18 residues. Trimming left V 1 base short and J 0 bases short, with 16 bases between. CDR3 nucleotides: TGTGCCAGCAGCTTAGTCGGGGGGCTCCCTAGCTCCTACAATGAGCAGTTCTTC. It yields the protein CASSLVGGLPSSYNEQFF.

There are many counts of this clonotype. This chain links TRBV6-5 with TRBJ2-7, with 7 nucleotides matching TRBD1. With V trimmed by 2 bases and J by 5 bases, 6 bases remained unmatched. Germline V gives CDR1 MNHEY, CDR2 SVGAGI. This CDR3 contains 14 residues. CDR3 residues: CASSYDRVVDEQYF. CDR3 nucleotides: TGTGCCAGCAGTTACGACAGGGTGGTGGACGAGCAGTACTTC.